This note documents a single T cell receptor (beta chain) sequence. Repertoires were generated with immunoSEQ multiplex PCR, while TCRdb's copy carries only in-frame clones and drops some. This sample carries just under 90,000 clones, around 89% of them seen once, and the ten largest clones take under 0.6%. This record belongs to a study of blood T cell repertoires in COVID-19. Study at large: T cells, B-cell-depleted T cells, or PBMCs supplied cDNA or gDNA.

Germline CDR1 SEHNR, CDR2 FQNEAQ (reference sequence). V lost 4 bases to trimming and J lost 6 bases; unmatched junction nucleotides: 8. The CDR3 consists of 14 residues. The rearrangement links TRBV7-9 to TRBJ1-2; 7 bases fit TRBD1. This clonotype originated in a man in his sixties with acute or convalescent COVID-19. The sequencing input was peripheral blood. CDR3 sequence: CASSSERGLDGYTF. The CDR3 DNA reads TGTGCCAGCAGCTCGGAAAGGGGGCTGGATGGCTACACCTTC.